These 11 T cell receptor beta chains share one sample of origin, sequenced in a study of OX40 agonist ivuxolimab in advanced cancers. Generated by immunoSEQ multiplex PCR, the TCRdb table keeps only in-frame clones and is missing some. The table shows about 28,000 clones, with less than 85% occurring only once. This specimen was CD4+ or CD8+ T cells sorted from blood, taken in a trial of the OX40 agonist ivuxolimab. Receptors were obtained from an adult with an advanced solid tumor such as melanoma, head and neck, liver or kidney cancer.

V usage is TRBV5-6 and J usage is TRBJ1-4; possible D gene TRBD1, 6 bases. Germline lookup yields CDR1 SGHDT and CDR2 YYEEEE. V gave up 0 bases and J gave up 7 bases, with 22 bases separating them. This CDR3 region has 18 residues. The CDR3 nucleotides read TGTGCCAGCAGCTTGGGCCCCAAAACAGGGCATTTCGGTGAAAAACTGTTTTTT. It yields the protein CASSLGPKTGHFGEKLFF.

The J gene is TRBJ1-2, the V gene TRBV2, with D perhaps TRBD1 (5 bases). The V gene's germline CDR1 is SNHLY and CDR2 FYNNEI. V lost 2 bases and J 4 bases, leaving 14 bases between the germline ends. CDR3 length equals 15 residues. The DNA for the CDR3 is TGTGCCAGCAGTGAAACGGGGGGGAGTGCCTATGGCTACACCTTC. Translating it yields CASSETGGSAYGYTF.

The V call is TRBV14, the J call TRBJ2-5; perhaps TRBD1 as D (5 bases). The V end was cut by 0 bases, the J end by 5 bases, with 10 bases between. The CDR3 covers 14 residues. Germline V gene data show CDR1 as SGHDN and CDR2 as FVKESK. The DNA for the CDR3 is TGTGCCAGCAGCCAAGACGGATCAGGGGAGACCCAGTACTTC. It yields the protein CASSQDGSGETQYF.

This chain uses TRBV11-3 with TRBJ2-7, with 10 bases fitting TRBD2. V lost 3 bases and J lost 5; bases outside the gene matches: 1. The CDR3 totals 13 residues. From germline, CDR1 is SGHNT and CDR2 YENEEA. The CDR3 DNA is TGTGCCAGCAGCTTTGGACTAGCGGACGAGCAGTACTTC. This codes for CASSFGLADEQYF.

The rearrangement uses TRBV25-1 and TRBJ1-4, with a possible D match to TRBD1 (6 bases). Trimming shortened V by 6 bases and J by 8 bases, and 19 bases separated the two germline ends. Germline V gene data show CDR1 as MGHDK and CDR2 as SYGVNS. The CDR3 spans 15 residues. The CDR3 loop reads CASRPGGGLGEKLFF. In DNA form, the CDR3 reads TGTGCCAGCAGGCCGGGAGGGGGATTAGGGGAAAAACTGTTTTTT.

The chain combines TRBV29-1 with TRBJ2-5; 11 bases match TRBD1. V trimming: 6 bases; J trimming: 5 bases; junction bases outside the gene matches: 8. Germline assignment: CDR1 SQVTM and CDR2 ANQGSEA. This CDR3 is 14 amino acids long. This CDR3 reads CSVDGQGAKETQYF. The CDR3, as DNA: TGCAGCGTCGATGGACAGGGGGCTAAGGAGACCCAGTACTTC.

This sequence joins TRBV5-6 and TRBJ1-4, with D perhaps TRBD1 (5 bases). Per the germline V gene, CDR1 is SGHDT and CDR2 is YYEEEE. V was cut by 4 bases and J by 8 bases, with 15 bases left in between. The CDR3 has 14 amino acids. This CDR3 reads CASSLDGGGEKLFF. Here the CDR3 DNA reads TGTGCCAGCAGCCTGGACGGCGGGGGGGAAAAACTGTTTTTT.

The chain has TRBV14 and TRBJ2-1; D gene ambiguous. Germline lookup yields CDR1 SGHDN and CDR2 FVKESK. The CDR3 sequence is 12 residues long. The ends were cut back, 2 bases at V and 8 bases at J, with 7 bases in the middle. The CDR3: CASSQWMDEQFF. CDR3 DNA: TGTGCCAGCAGCCAATGGATGGATGAGCAGTTCTTC.

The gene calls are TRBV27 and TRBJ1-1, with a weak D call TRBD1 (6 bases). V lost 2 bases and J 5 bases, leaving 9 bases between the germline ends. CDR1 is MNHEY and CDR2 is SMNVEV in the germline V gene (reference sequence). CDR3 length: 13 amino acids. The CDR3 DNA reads TGTGCCAGCAGTTTAACAGGGACTACTGAAGCTTTCTTT. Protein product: CASSLTGTTEAFF.

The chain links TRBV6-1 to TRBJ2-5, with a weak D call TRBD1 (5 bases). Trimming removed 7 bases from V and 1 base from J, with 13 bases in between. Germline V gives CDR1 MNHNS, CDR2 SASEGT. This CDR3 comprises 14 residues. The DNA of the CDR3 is TGTGCCAGCAATGGCCAGGGCCCCCAAGAGACCCAGTACTTC. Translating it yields CASNGQGPQETQYF.

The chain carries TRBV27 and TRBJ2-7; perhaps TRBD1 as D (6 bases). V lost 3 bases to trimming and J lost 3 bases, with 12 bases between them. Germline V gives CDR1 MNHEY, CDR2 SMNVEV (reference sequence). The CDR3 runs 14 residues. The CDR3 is CASSFSPQGYEQYF. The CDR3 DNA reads TGTGCCAGCAGTTTTTCCCCACAGGGCTACGAGCAGTACTTC.